One TCR beta chain is described in this entry. The sample comes from a study of blood T cell repertoires in COVID-19. Study background: COVID-19 samples, acute and convalescent, were from the United States, Italy and Spain. T cells, B-cell-depleted T cells, or PBMCs supplied cDNA or gDNA.

Generated by immunoSEQ multiplex PCR, the TCRdb table keeps only in-frame clones and is missing some. The sample contains under 450,000 clones, 70% to 90% of which appear only once. Seattle patient enrollment occurred during active infection, with longitudinal follow-up thereafter. J was trimmed by 5 bases and V by 6 bases; bases with no gene match: 12. The germline V gene has CDR1 MNHEY and CDR2 SMNVEV (reference sequence). CDR3 size: 16 residues. The receptor was derived from a woman between 40 and 55 years old with COVID-19, enrolled during active disease. The sample consisted of peripheral blood. The chain recombines TRBV27 with TRBJ1-2, with TRBD1 matching 10 bases. The chain's CDR3 is CASSSYGTGDLYGYTF. In DNA, the CDR3 is TGTGCCAGCAGCTCCTACGGGACAGGGGACTTGTATGGCTACACCTTC.